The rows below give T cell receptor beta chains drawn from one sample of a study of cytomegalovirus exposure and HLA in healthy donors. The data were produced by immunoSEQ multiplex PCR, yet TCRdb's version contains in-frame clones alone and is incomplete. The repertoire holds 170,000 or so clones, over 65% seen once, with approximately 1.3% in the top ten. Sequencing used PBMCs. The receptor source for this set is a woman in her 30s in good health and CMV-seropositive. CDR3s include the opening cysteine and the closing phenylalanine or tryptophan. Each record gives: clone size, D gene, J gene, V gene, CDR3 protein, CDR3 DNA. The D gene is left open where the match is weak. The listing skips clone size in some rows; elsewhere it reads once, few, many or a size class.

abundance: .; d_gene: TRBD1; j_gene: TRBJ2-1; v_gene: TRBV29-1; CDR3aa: CSVQGVNYNEQFF; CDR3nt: TGCAGCGTCCAGGGGGTCAACTACAATGAGCAGTTCTTC
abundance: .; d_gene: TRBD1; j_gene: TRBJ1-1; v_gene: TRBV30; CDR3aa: CAWKTGVHSTEAFF; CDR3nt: TGTGCCTGGAAGACAGGGGTGCATTCTACTGAAGCTTTCTTT
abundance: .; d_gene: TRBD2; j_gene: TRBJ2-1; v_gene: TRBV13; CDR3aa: CASSRLAGHNEQFF; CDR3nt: TGTGCCAGCAGCCGACTAGCGGGCCACAATGAGCAGTTCTTC
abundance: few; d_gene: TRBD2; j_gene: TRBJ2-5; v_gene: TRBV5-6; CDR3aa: CASSPLRGWETQYF; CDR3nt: TGTGCCAGCAGCCCATTGCGGGGGTGGGAGACCCAGTACTTC
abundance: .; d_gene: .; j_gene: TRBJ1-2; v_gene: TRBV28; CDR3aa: CASSVRGGYGYTF; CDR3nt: TGTGCCAGCAGTGTTCGGGGGGGCTATGGCTACACCTTC
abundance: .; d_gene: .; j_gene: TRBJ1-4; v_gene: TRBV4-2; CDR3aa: CASSQASQNNEKLFF; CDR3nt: TGTGCCAGCAGCCAAGCGTCCCAGAATAATGAAAAACTGTTTTTT
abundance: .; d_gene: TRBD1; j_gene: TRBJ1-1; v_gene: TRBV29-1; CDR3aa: CSVRTGGNTEAFF; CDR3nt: TGCAGCGTTCGGACAGGGGGTAACACTGAAGCTTTCTTT
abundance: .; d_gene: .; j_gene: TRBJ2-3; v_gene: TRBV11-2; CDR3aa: CASSLAITPGDTQYF; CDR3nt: TGTGCCAGCAGCTTAGCTATAACTCCAGGGGATACGCAGTATTTT
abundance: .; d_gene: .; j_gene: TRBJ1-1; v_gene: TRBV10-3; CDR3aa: CAIGDTGEAFF; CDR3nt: TGTGCCATAGGGGACACAGGGGAAGCTTTCTTT
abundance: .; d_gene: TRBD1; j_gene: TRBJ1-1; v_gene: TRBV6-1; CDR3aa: CASSPLTGGYTEAFF; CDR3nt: TGTGCCAGCAGTCCATTGACAGGGGGGTACACTGAAGCTTTCTTT
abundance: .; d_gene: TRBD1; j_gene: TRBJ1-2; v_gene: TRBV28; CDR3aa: CASSLLADRAHGYTF; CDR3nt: TGTGCCAGCAGTTTATTGGCCGACAGGGCCCATGGCTACACCTTC
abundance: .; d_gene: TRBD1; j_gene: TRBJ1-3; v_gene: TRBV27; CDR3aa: CASSSLTRDRRNTIYF; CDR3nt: TGTGCCAGCAGTTCCTTGACCCGGGACAGAAGAAACACCATATATTTT
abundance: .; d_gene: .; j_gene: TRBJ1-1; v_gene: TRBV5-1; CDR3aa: CASSLGPNTEAFF; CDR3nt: TGCGCCAGCAGCTTGGGGCCGAACACTGAAGCTTTCTTT
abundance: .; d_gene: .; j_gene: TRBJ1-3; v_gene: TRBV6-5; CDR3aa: CASRPDRFSGNTIYF; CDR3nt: TGTGCCAGCAGACCCGACAGGTTCTCTGGAAACACCATATATTTT
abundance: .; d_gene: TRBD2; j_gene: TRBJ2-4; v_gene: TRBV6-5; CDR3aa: CASSYSAGGASIQYF; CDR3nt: TGTGCCAGCAGTTACTCAGCGGGAGGGGCAAGCATTCAGTACTTC
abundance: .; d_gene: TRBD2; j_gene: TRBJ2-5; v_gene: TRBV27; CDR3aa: CASSPILAAPQETQYF; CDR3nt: TGTGCCAGCAGTCCAATACTAGCGGCACCTCAAGAGACCCAGTACTTC
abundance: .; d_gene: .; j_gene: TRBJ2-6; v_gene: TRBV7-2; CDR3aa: CASSRTGTGANVLTF; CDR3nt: TGTGCCAGCAGCCGAACAGGGACTGGGGCCAACGTCCTGACTTTC
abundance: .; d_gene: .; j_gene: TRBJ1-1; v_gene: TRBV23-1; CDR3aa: CASSQPSTGPFSAFF; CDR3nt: TGCGCCAGCAGTCAACCTTCGACAGGCCCCTTTTCGGCTTTCTTT
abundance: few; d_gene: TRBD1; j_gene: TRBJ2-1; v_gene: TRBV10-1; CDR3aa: CASSEPGQGLGNEQFF; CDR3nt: TGCGCCAGCAGTGAACCGGGACAGGGTTTGGGAAATGAGCAGTTCTTC
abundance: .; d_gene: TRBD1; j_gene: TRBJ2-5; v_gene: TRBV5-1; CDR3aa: CASSRDGTVEETQYF; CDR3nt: TGCGCCAGCAGCCGGGACGGGACAGTGGAGGAGACCCAGTACTTC
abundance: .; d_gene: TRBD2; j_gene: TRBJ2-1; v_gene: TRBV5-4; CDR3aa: CASSVSAGGPGLEQFF; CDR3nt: TGTGCCAGCAGCGTGTCAGCGGGAGGGCCCGGTCTTGAGCAGTTCTTC
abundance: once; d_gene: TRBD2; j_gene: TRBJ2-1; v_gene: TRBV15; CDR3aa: CATSRELAGGQSEQFF; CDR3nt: TGTGCCACCAGCAGAGAACTAGCGGGAGGGCAAAGTGAGCAGTTCTTC
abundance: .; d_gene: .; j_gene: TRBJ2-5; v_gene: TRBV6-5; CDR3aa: CASSYSTGWGEETQYF; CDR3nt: TGTGCCAGCAGTTACTCGACGGGGTGGGGGGAAGAGACCCAGTACTTC
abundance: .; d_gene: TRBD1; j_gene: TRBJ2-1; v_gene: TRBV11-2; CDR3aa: CASSLHLPGQGGGEQFF; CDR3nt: TGTGCCAGCAGCTTACATCTTCCGGGACAGGGGGGTGGTGAGCAGTTCTTC
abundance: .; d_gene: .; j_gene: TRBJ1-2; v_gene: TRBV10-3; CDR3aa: CAISLQGLYGYTF; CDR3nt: TGTGCCATCAGCCTTCAGGGGCTCTATGGCTACACCTTC
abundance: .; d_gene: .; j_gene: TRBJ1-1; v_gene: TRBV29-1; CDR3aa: CSVDLGGVNTEAFF; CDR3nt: TGCAGCGTTGATCTTGGAGGGGTGAACACTGAAGCTTTCTTT
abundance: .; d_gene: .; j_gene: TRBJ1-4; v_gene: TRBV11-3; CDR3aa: CASSLGLTPSEKLFF; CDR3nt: TGTGCCAGCAGCTTGGGACTAACCCCGAGTGAAAAACTGTTTTTT
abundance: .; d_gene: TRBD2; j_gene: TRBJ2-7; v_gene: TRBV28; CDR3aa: CASIPGTSGSEQYF; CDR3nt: TGTGCCAGCATTCCCGGGACTAGCGGGAGCGAGCAGTACTTC
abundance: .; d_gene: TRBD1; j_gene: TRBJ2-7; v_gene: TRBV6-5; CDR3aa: CASSKPGQVSYEQYF; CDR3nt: TGTGCCAGCAGTAAGCCGGGACAGGTCTCCTACGAGCAGTACTTC
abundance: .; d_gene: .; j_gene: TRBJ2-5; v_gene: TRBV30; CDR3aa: CAWTLGAGAGTQYF; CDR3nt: TGTGCCTGGACCCTCGGTGCAGGCGCAGGGACCCAGTACTTC
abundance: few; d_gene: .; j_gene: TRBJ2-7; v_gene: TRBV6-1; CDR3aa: CASSEGVLASHEQYF; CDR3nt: TGTGCCAGCAGTGAGGGGGTGCTAGCGAGCCACGAGCAGTACTTC
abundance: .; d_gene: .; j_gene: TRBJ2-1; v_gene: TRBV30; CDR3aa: CAWSPLRSRNNEQFF; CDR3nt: TGTGCCTGGAGTCCATTGCGGAGTCGCAACAATGAGCAGTTCTTC
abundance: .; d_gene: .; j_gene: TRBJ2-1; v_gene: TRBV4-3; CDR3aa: CASRPGLWDNEQFF; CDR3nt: TGCGCCAGCAGACCGGGACTTTGGGACAATGAGCAGTTCTTC
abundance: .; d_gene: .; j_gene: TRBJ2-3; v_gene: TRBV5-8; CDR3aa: CASSPAWNRAGGTQYF; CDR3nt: TGTGCCAGCAGCCCAGCTTGGAACAGGGCTGGGGGTACGCAGTATTTT
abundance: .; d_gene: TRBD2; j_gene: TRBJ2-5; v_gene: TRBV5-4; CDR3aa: CASRAGTNSPQETQYF; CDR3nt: TGTGCCAGCAGAGCCGGGACTAACTCCCCACAAGAGACCCAGTACTTC
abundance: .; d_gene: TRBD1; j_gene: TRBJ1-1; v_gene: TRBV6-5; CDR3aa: CASKPIGTANTEAFF; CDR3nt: TGTGCCAGCAAACCTATAGGGACAGCCAACACTGAAGCTTTCTTT
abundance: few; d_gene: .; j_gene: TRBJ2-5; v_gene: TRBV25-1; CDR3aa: CASRYRESSPQYF; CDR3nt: TGTGCCAGCAGATATCGGGAATCCTCACCCCAGTACTTC
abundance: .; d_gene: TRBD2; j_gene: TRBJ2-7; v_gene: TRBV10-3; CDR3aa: CAISEGLADLSYEQYF; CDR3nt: TGTGCCATCAGTGAAGGGCTAGCGGATCTTTCCTACGAGCAGTACTTC
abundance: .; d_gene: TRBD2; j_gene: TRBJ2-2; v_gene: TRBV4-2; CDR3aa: CASSRFGTSGGNTGELFF; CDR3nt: TGTGCCAGCAGCCGATTCGGGACTAGCGGGGGGAACACCGGGGAGCTGTTTTTT
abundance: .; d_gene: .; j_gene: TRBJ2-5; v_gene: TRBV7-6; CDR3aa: CASSLEDWKETQYF; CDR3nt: TGTGCCAGCAGCTTAGAGGACTGGAAAGAGACCCAGTACTTC
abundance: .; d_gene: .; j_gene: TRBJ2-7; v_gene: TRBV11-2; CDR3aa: CASSLDSTGTYEQYF; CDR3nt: TGTGCCAGCAGCTTAGATTCGACAGGAACCTACGAGCAGTACTTC
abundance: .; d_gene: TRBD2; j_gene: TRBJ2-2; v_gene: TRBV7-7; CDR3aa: CASSSRLAGGSNTGELFF; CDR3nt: TGTGCCAGCAGCTCAAGACTAGCGGGAGGGTCGAACACCGGGGAGCTGTTTTTT
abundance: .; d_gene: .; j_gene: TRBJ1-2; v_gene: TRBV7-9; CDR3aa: CASSLSEANYGYTF; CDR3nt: TGTGCCAGCAGCCTAAGTGAAGCTAACTATGGCTACACCTTC
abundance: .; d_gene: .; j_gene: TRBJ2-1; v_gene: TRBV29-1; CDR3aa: CSVASGRERYNEQFF; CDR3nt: TGCAGCGTTGCATCGGGACGGGAGCGATACAATGAGCAGTTCTTC
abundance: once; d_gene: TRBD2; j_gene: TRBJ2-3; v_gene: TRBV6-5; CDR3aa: CASSRGLAGGNTQYF; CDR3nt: TGTGCCAGCAGTCGAGGACTAGCGGGAGGGAATACGCAGTATTTT
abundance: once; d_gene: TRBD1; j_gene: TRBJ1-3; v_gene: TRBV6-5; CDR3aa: CASSSMTGSGNTIYF; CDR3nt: TGTGCCAGCAGTTCAATGACAGGGTCTGGAAACACCATATATTTT
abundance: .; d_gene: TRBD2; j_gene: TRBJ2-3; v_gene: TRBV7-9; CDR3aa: CASSLITSGSNTQYF; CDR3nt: TGTGCCAGCAGCTTAATCACTAGCGGGTCTAATACGCAGTATTTT
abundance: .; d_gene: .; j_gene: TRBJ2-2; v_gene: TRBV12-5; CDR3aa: CASGPGPAGTGELFF; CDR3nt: TGTGCTAGTGGTCCCGGACCAGCGGGCACCGGGGAGCTGTTTTTT
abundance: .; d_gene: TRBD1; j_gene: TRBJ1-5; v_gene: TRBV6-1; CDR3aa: CASSGLDRSNQPQHF; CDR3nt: TGTGCCAGCAGTGGGTTGGACAGGAGCAATCAGCCCCAGCATTTT
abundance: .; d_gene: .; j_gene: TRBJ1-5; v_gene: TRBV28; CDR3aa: CASSQGQLNQPQHF; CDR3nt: TGTGCCAGCAGCCAGGGACAACTCAATCAGCCCCAGCATTTT
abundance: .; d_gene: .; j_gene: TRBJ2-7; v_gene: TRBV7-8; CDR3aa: CASSLSSAGPGYEQYF; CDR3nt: TGTGCCAGCAGCTTAAGCTCGGCGGGGCCTGGCTACGAGCAGTACTTC
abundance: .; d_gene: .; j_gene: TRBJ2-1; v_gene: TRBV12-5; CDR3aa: CASGESGGRNEQFF; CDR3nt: TGTGCTAGTGGCGAGTCGGGTGGTCGAAATGAGCAGTTCTTC
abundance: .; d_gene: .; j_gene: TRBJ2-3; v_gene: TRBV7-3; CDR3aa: CASSPWAPDTQYF; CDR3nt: TGTGCCAGCAGTCCTTGGGCCCCAGATACGCAGTATTTT
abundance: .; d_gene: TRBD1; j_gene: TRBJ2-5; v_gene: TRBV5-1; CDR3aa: CASSSSTGQETQYF; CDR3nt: TGCGCCAGCAGCTCGTCGACAGGGCAAGAGACCCAGTACTTC
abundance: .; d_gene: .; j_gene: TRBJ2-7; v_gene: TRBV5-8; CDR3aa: CASSSGRGRFGEQYF; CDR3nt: TGTGCCAGCAGCTCCGGGCGAGGGCGGTTTGGCGAGCAGTACTTC